This T cell receptor (beta chain) derives from a study of T cell repertoires in cytomegalovirus infection. Study-wide context: From public TCR beta signatures came an indication of both CMV infection and matching HLA type.

Germline V CDR1 and CDR2: KGHDR, SFDVKD. There are 15 residues in the CDR3. J was trimmed by 5 bases and V by 3 bases; bases with no gene match: 5. About this clonotype: The antigen remains unidentified.

MiXCR was run by TCRdb on the reads, yielding one entry per CDR3 protein. Among some 940,000 distinct CDR3 sequences listed, around 32% were seen once. This rearrangement joins TRBV24-1 to TRBJ2-1; 8 positions agree with TRBD2. The receptor was isolated from a human donor in good health (CMV status not recorded). Some clones in this sample may be carry-over from other donors' samples. The input for sequencing was cultured CD8+ T cells from PBMCs, taken from culture after CMV antigen stimulation. The CDR3 DNA reads as TGTGCCACCAGTGATAGGGCTAGCGGGCACAATGAGCAGTTCTTC. It encodes CATSDRASGHNEQFF.